The 14 T cell receptor beta chains in this list originate from one sample, sequenced in a study of control samples from healthy donors and cancer patients. TCRdb's table, derived via immunoSEQ multiplex PCR, lists solely in-frame clones and lacks some. The sample lists around 170,000 clones, 90% occurring once. The sequencing sample was made of blood. The source of these receptors is a woman between 45 and 60 years old in good health.

This chain uses TRBV7-2 with TRBJ1-2; the D is unclear. V was shortened by 7 bases and J by 5 bases, with 8 bases between the two germline ends. This CDR3 has 11 residues. The germline V gene encodes CDR1 SGHTA and CDR2 FQGNSA. In DNA form, the CDR3 reads TGTGCCAGCATCAGCCTATATGGCTACACCTTC. Translating it yields CASISLYGYTF.

V and J are TRBV4-3 and TRBJ1-2; TRBD1 is a possible D gene (5 bases). The germline V gene encodes CDR1 LGHNA and CDR2 YSLEER. The CDR3 consists of 16 residues. Trimming pared 0 bases from V and 8 bases from J, leaving 19 bases between. The CDR3 region is CASSQDPQGGVGGYTF. CDR3 nucleotide sequence: TGCGCCAGCAGCCAAGACCCGCAGGGCGGGGTAGGGGGCTACACCTTC.

The rearrangement uses TRBV4-3 and TRBJ1-3, with TRBD1 matching 7 bases. The length of the CDR3 is 15 residues. The junction had 2 bases not matched to a gene; V was cut back by 0 bases and J by 3 bases. CDR1 is LGHNA and CDR2 is YSLEER in the germline V gene. This CDR3 is CASSQDGDSGNTIYF. CDR3 nucleotides: TGCGCCAGCAGCCAAGATGGGGACAGTGGAAACACCATATATTTT.

The chain employs TRBV13 and TRBJ2-7; D remains ambiguous. CDR3 length: 13 residues. Germline V gene lookup returns CDR1 PRHDT and CDR2 FYEKMQ (reference sequence). Trimming left V 4 bases short and J 7 bases short, with 14 bases between. Here the CDR3 DNA reads TGTGCCAGCAGCTCCTTTTTCGGACGGGAGCAGTACTTC. It translates to CASSSFFGREQYF.

The chain is built from TRBV3-1 (or the pseudogene TRBV3-2) and TRBJ1-5; 9 bases line up with TRBD1. This CDR3 has 17 residues. Germline-derived CDR1 and CDR2 are LGHDT and YNNKEL (reference sequence). The trim removed 1 base at V and 3 bases at J, leaving 7 bases unmatched. The CDR3 DNA reads TGTGCCAGCAGCCAAGGTGGACAGGGGTCCTTCAATCAGCCCCAGCATTTT. This translates into CASSQGGQGSFNQPQHF.

The gene calls are TRBV14 and TRBJ2-1; a weak D match, TRBD1 (5 bases). Germline V gene sequence: CDR1 SGHDN, CDR2 FVKESK. CDR3 length equals 14 residues. Between the trimmed V and J ends, which lost 4 bases and 2 bases, there was a span of 9 bases. The CDR3 sequence: CASSPEGAYNEQFF. As DNA, the CDR3 is TGTGCCAGCAGCCCCGAAGGGGCCTACAATGAGCAGTTCTTC.

The chain uses TRBV27 and TRBJ1-5, with D perhaps matching TRBD1 (5 bases). The CDR3 length is 16 residues. Trimming pared 1 base from V and 2 bases from J, leaving 12 bases between. Germline CDR1 MNHEY, CDR2 SMNVEV (reference sequence). The CDR3 loop reads CASSLYPLRGNQPQHF. The CDR3 nucleotides read TGTGCCAGCAGTTTATACCCCCTCAGGGGCAATCAGCCCCAGCATTTT.

The chain joins TRBV24-1 to TRBJ2-3, with 16 bases identical to TRBD2. Germline assignment: CDR1 KGHDR and CDR2 SFDVKD. V shed 10 bases and J 5 bases; nucleotides not matched to a gene: 11. This CDR3 region has 17 residues. This CDR3 is CATASGTSGREVDTQYF. CDR3 nucleotides: TGTGCCACTGCTTCCGGGACTAGCGGGAGGGAAGTAGATACGCAGTATTTT.

The chain is built from TRBV28 and TRBJ2-7; D not resolved. V was clipped by 2 bases and J by 5 bases, with 13 bases between them. The CDR3 contains 14 residues. Germline V gene sequence: CDR1 MDHEN, CDR2 SYDVKM. The DNA of the CDR3 is TGTGCCAGCAGTTTACCCCTCCCCAACCACGAGCAGTACTTC. This sequence encodes CASSLPLPNHEQYF.

The chain carries TRBV9 and TRBJ1-1, with D perhaps matching TRBD1 (6 bases). V was trimmed by 2 bases and J by 6 bases, leaving 11 bases between them. The CDR3 runs 13 residues. The germline V gene has CDR1 SGDLS and CDR2 YYNGEE. The CDR3 bases are TGTGCCAGCAGCGTCGAGACAGGAGCTGAAGCTTTCTTT. Its protein product is CASSVETGAEAFF.

This chain connects TRBV10-3 to TRBJ1-6; TRBD1 matches at 7 bases. This CDR3 spans 19 amino acids. Germline CDR1 and CDR2: ENHRY and SYGVKD. V shed 0 bases and J 4 bases; nucleotides not matched to a gene: 12. DNA of the CDR3: TGTGCCATCAGTGAGTCAGCTAAAGCACAGGGGCGGTATAATTCACCCCTCCACTTT. This gives the protein CAISESAKAQGRYNSPLHF.

The chain carries TRBV11-2 and TRBJ2-5; possibly TRBD1 or TRBD2 for D (6 bases each). Germline V lookup: CDR1 SGHAT, CDR2 FQNNGV. Between the trimmed V and J ends, which lost 2 bases and 2 bases, there was a span of 15 bases. The CDR3 sequence is 16 residues long. The CDR3 sequence: CASSLRGTASQETQYF. The CDR3 DNA sequence: TGTGCCAGCAGCTTAAGGGGGACTGCGTCTCAAGAGACCCAGTACTTC. Together with reference TRBV11-2 and TRBJ2-5, the CDR3 gives the full variable domain: EAGVAQSPRYKIIEKRQSVAFWCNPISGHATLYWYQQILGQGPKLLIQFQNNGVVDDSQLPKDRFSAERLKGVDSTLKIQPAKLEDSAVYLCASSLRGTASQETQYFGPGTRLLVL.

This chain connects TRBV21-1 to TRBJ2-5. TRBV21-1 is a documented pseudogene. CDR3 length equals 16 residues. CDR3 bases: TGTGCCAGCAGCAAAGCGCTTCAGGGGAGGCGGGAGACCCAGTACTTC. Translated: CASSKALQGRRETQYF.

This clone was found once. The rearrangement joins TRBV6-2 or TRBV6-3 to TRBJ1-1; 7 bases match TRBD1. Trimming took 6 bases from V and 4 from J; bases not matched to a gene: 8. The germline CDR1 and CDR2 sequences are MNHEY and SVGEGT. The CDR3 spans 14 residues. In DNA form, the CDR3 reads TGTGCCAGCAGCTCCCAGACAGGGACCACTGAAGCTTTCTTT. Translated, it gives CASSSQTGTTEAFF.